The rows below give T cell receptor beta chains drawn from one sample of a study of blood T cell repertoires in COVID-19. Sequencing was performed with immunoSEQ multiplex PCR; in TCRdb, only in-frame clones are kept and a portion is missing. The table has 200,000 or so clones, roughly 79% seen once. Material: peripheral blood. Receptors were obtained from a man aged 55-75 years with active or convalescent COVID-19. The CDR3 runs from the conserved cysteine through the conserved F or W. D genes are given only for firm matches. The listing skips clone size in some rows; elsewhere it reads once, few, many or a size class.

CDR3 protein,CDR3 DNA,V gene,J gene,clone size,D gene
CASSLATVSYEQYF,TGTGCCAGCAGCTTGGCTACAGTAAGCTACGAGCAGTACTTC,TRBV5-4,TRBJ2-7,-,-
CASSLAPGTAETQYF,TGTGCCAGCAGCTTAGCGCCAGGGACTGCGGAGACCCAGTACTTC,TRBV11-1,TRBJ2-5,-,-
CASSLTGGDEQFF,TGTGCCAGCAGCTTGACAGGGGGCGATGAGCAGTTCTTC,TRBV5-4,TRBJ2-1,-,TRBD1
CASRGLAGESGYEQYF,TGCGCCAGCAGGGGACTAGCGGGAGAATCTGGCTACGAGCAGTACTTC,TRBV5-1,TRBJ2-7,-,TRBD2
CASSSLIYGQDLMSGANVLTF,TGTGCCAGCAGCAGTTTAATCTACGGACAGGATCTGATGTCTGGGGCCAACGTCCTGACTTTC,TRBV28,TRBJ2-6,few,TRBD1
CASSPRSGGSYEQYF,TGTGCCAGCAGCCCGAGGAGCGGGGGTTCCTACGAGCAGTACTTC,TRBV7-2,TRBJ2-7,-,TRBD2
CASSQDLTGTGELFF,TGTGCCAGCAGCCAAGATCTTACGGGGACCGGGGAGCTGTTTTTT,TRBV3-1/TRBV3-2,TRBJ2-2,-,-
CASGATGKLFF,TGTGCTAGTGGTGCCACCGGGAAGCTGTTTTTT,TRBV12-5,TRBJ2-2,-,-
CASSLSRQVVDYEQYF,TGCGCCAGCAGCTTGTCCCGACAGGTCGTAGACTACGAGCAGTACTTC,TRBV5-1,TRBJ2-7,many,-
CASRPGLERANEQYF,TGCGCCAGCAGGCCGGGACTAGAACGGGCGAACGAGCAGTACTTC,TRBV10-1,TRBJ2-7,-,TRBD2
CASSYNGELFF,TGTGCCAGCAGTTATAACGGGGAGCTGTTTTTT,TRBV6-6,TRBJ2-2,-,-
CASTPNSGIYNEQFF,TGTGCCAGTACCCCGAATAGCGGGATCTACAATGAGCAGTTCTTC,TRBV19,TRBJ2-1,-,TRBD2
CASRRAQGTETQYF,TGTGCCAGCAGAAGGGCACAGGGCACGGAGACCCAGTACTTC,TRBV5-4,TRBJ2-5,-,-
CATSIARGYGYTF,TGTGCCACCAGCATAGCACGCGGCTATGGCTACACCTTC,TRBV24-1,TRBJ1-2,-,-
CASSLVSNYGYTF,TGTGCCAGCAGCCTGGTATCCAACTATGGCTACACCTTC,TRBV5-5,TRBJ1-2,-,-
CSASATINTEAFF,TGCAGCGCATCTGCGACAATTAACACTGAAGCTTTCTTT,TRBV29-1,TRBJ1-1,-,-
CSVEGFYNEQFF,TGCAGCGTTGAGGGCTTCTACAATGAGCAGTTCTTC,TRBV29-1,TRBJ2-1,few,-
CASSSAIDRSYGYTF,TGTGCCAGCAGCTCGGCTATCGACAGGTCGTATGGCTACACCTTC,TRBV5-5,TRBJ1-2,-,-
CASSWRGASYEQYF,TGTGCCAGCAGTTGGCGCGGGGCTTCCTACGAGCAGTACTTC,TRBV6-2/TRBV6-3,TRBJ2-7,-,-
CATTRSGSSYEQYF,TGTGCCACCACCCGAAGCGGGAGCTCCTACGAGCAGTACTTC,TRBV15,TRBJ2-7,-,TRBD2
CASSPGLAETQYF,TGTGCCAGTAGCCCGGGACTAGCCGAAACGCAGTATTTT,TRBV19,TRBJ2-3,-,TRBD2
CSVATSQITGELFF,TGCAGCGTTGCGACTAGCCAGATCACCGGGGAGCTGTTTTTT,TRBV29-1,TRBJ2-2,-,TRBD2
CATQRGNTEAFF,TGTGCCACCCAAAGGGGGAACACTGAAGCTTTCTTT,TRBV6-5,TRBJ1-1,-,-
CASSQPPGHLFF,TGTGCCAGCAGCCAGCCTCCGGGACACCTTTTCTTC,TRBV11-3,TRBJ2-1,once,-
CASSPLLAGTDTQYF,TGTGCCAGCAGTCCCTTGCTAGCGGGCACAGATACGCAGTATTTT,TRBV2,TRBJ2-3,-,TRBD2
CASIKQGLGGNTIYF,TGTGCCAGCATCAAACAGGGGTTAGGTGGAAACACCATATATTTT,TRBV3-1/TRBV3-2,TRBJ1-3,few,TRBD1
CSVEDRVGTKNTEAFF,TGCAGCGTTGAAGATCGGGTGGGGACTAAGAACACTGAAGCTTTCTTT,TRBV29-1,TRBJ1-1,-,-
CASSTTTGSETQYF,TGCGCCAGCAGCACCACTACAGGGAGCGAGACCCAGTACTTC,TRBV5-1,TRBJ2-5,-,-
CASDPRAGMNTEAFF,TGTGCCAGCGACCCTCGGGCCGGGATGAACACTGAAGCTTTCTTT,TRBV27,TRBJ1-1,-,-
CAWSVFAVAGANVLTF,TGTGCCTGGAGTGTATTTGCAGTGGCCGGGGCCAACGTCCTGACTTTC,TRBV30,TRBJ2-6,-,-
CASSPARGADTQYF,TGTGCCAGCAGCCCTGCCCGGGGGGCAGATACGCAGTATTTT,TRBV7-2,TRBJ2-3,-,TRBD2
CASSFDRGYGYTF,TGCGCCAGCAGCTTTGACAGGGGGTATGGCTACACCTTC,TRBV5-1,TRBJ1-2,-,TRBD1
CAISEGLAGDEQYF,TGTGCCATCAGCGAGGGACTAGCGGGAGACGAGCAGTACTTC,TRBV10-3,TRBJ2-7,-,TRBD2
CASRLGQGSQPQHF,TGTGCCAGTAGGTTAGGACAGGGTAGTCAGCCCCAGCATTTT,TRBV19,TRBJ1-5,-,TRBD1
CSVGLAERSNEQFF,TGCAGCGTCGGACTAGCGGAACGATCCAATGAGCAGTTCTTC,TRBV29-1,TRBJ2-1,-,TRBD2
CASSLWFGRGGNQPQHF,TGTGCCAGCAGCTTATGGTTCGGCAGAGGGGGAAATCAGCCCCAGCATTTT,TRBV7-9,TRBJ1-5,once,-
CASSPVTSGTSSYEQYF,TGTGCCAGCTCACCAGTGACTAGCGGGACGAGCTCCTACGAGCAGTACTTC,TRBV18,TRBJ2-7,-,TRBD2
CASSGPIGGSRYEQYF,TGTGCCAGCAGTGGCCCAATCGGCGGGAGTAGGTACGAGCAGTACTTC,TRBV28,TRBJ2-7,once,TRBD2
CATSDAPQGGVYSNQPQHF,TGTGCCACCAGTGATGCCCCACAGGGTGGGGTTTATAGCAATCAGCCCCAGCATTTT,TRBV24-1,TRBJ1-5,few,-
CASSLWQTGTYEQYF,TGCGCCAGCAGCTTGTGGCAGACAGGAACCTACGAGCAGTACTTC,TRBV5-1,TRBJ2-7,-,-
CASSLGQGVYPNYGYTF,TGTGCCAGCAGTCTCGGACAGGGAGTTTATCCTAACTATGGCTACACCTTC,TRBV6-6,TRBJ1-2,-,TRBD1
CASSLSSGTSNTGELFF,TGTGCCAGCAGCCTGTCGTCCGGGACTAGTAACACCGGGGAGCTGTTTTTT,TRBV4-2,TRBJ2-2,-,TRBD2
CASSRQRVYNEQFF,TGTGCCAGCAGTCGACAACGTGTATACAATGAGCAGTTCTTC,TRBV6-2/TRBV6-3,TRBJ2-1,-,-
CASSPPVPGGTGELFF,TGTGCCAGCAGCCCTCCAGTCCCGGGAGGCACCGGGGAGCTGTTTTTT,TRBV6-2/TRBV6-3,TRBJ2-2,few,TRBD2
CASSPSGEVGELFF,TGTGCCAGCTCACCATCAGGGGAAGTCGGGGAGCTGTTTTTT,TRBV18,TRBJ2-2,-,-
CASSEGNSPLHF,TGTGCCAGCTCGGAGGGAAATTCACCCCTCCACTTT,TRBV19,TRBJ1-6,-,-
CATSRDKGVGGSYNEQFF,TGTGCCACCAGCAGAGACAAGGGGGTTGGGGGCTCCTACAATGAGCAGTTCTTC,TRBV15,TRBJ2-1,-,-
CASSLRVVAKISYNEQFF,TGTGCCAGCAGCCTCCGGGTAGTCGCTAAGATCTCCTACAATGAGCAGTTCTTC,TRBV14,TRBJ2-1,-,-
CASSRRGGYTF,TGTGCCAGCAGCCGAAGGGGCGGCTACACCTTC,TRBV12-3/TRBV12-4,TRBJ1-2,-,-
CASSQDRAGWTWENEQFF,TGTGCCAGCAGCCAAGATCGGGCGGGATGGACTTGGGAAAATGAGCAGTTCTTC,TRBV4-2,TRBJ2-1,-,-
CASSLNSQPQHF,TGTGCCAGCAGTTTAAATAGCCAGCCCCAGCATTTT,TRBV28,TRBJ1-5,many,-
CASSDPGLPSTDTQYF,TGCGCCAGCAGCGACCCCGGACTGCCTAGCACAGATACGCAGTATTTT,TRBV5-1,TRBJ2-3,-,-
CASSIDRAVEQFF,TGTGCCAGTAGTATAGATCGCGCGGTGGAGCAGTTCTTC,TRBV19,TRBJ2-1,-,-
CASSQDLGTDTQYF,TGCGCCAGCAGCCAAGATCTCGGCACAGATACGCAGTATTTT,TRBV4-3,TRBJ2-3,-,-
CASSFPGTGGDGYTF,TGTGCCAGCAGTTTCCCCGGGACAGGGGGGGATGGCTACACCTTC,TRBV5-6,TRBJ1-2,many,TRBD1
CASSFSWGTITDTQYF,TGTGCCAGCAGTTTCTCTTGGGGGACAATCACAGATACGCAGTATTTT,TRBV6-5,TRBJ2-3,-,-
CASSRGFSYEQYF,TGTGCCAGCAGCCGAGGGTTTTCCTACGAGCAGTACTTC,TRBV11-2,TRBJ2-7,-,-
CASSVGTGPAIGETQYF,TGTGCCAGCAGCGTAGGGACAGGCCCCGCTATTGGGGAGACCCAGTACTTC,TRBV5-4,TRBJ2-5,-,TRBD1
CASSFEGYEQYF,TGTGCCAGCAGCTTTGAGGGCTACGAGCAGTACTTC,TRBV5-6,TRBJ2-7,few,-
CASSSVRGDQETQYF,TGTGCCAGCAGCTCGGTTAGGGGCGACCAAGAGACCCAGTACTTC,TRBV5-4,TRBJ2-5,-,-